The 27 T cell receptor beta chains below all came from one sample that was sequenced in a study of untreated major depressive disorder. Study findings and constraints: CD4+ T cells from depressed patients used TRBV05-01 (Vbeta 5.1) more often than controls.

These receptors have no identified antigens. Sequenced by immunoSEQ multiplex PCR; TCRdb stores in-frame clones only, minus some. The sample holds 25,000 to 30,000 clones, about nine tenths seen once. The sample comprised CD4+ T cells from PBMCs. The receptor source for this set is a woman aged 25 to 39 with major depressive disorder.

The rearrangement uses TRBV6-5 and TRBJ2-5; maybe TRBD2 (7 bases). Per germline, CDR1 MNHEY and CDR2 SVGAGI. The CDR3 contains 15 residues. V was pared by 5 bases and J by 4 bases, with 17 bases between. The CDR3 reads CASSPARGAGETQYF. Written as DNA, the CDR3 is TGTGCCAGCAGTCCAGCACGGGGGGCAGGAGAGACCCAGTACTTC.

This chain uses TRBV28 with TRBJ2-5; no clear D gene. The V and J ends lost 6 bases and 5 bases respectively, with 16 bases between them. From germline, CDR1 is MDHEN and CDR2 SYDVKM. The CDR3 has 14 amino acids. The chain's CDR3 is CASSQSLRQETQYF. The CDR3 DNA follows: TGTGCCAGCAGCCAATCACTCCGGCAGGAGACCCAGTACTTC.

CDR3 DNA: TGTGCCAGCTCTCAAATTAGCGGGAGCTCCTACAATGAGCAGTTCTTC. It translates to CASSQISGSSYNEQFF. V gene TRBV27 combines with J gene TRBJ2-1; 9 bases line up with TRBD2. Looked up from germline, CDR1 is MNHEY and CDR2 is SMNVEV (reference sequence). V shed 8 bases and J 0 bases; nucleotides not matched to a gene: 8. The CDR3 has 16 amino acids.

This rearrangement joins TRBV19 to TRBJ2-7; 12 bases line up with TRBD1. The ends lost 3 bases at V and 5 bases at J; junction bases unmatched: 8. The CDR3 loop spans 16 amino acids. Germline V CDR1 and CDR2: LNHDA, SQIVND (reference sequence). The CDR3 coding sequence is TGTGCCAGTAGTATTCTGGGGGGACAGGGGGCCAACGAGCAGTACTTC. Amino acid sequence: CASSILGGQGANEQYF.

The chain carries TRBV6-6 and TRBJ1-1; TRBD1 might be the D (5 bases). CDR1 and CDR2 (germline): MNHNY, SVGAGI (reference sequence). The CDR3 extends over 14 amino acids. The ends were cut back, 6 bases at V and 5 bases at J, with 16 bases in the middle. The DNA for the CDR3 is TGTGCCAGCAGCCCCCCGCAGGGCTGGACTGAAGCTTTCTTT. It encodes CASSPPQGWTEAFF.

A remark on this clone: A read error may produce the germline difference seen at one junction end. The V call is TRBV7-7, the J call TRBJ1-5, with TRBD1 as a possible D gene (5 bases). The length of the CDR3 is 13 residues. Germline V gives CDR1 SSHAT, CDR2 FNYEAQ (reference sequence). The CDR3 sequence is CASSSGAGQPQHF. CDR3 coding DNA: TGTGCTAGCAGCTCCGGGGCGGGCCAGCCCCAGCATTTT.

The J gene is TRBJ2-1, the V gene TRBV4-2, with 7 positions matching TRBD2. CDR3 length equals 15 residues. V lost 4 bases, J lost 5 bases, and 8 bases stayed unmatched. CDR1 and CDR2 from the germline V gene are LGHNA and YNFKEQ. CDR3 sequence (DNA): TGTGCCAGCAGCCGAGCTAGCGGAAACCACAATGAGCAGTTCTTC. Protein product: CASSRASGNHNEQFF.

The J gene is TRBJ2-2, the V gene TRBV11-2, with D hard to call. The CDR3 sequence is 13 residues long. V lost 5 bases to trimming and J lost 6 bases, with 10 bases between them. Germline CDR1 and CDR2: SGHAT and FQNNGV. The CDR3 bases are TGTGCCAGCAGCCGACCCGTTGCCGGGGAGCTGTTTTTT. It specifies CASSRPVAGELFF. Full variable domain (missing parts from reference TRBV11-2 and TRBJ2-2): EAGVAQSPRYKIIEKRQSVAFWCNPISGHATLYWYQQILGQGPKLLIQFQNNGVVDDSQLPKDRFSAERLKGVDSTLKIQPAKLEDSAVYLCASSRPVAGELFFGEGSRLTVL.

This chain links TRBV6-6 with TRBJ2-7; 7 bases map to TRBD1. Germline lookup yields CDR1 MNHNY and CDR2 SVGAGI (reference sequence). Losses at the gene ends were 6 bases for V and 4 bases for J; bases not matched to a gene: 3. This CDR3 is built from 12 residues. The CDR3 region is CASRKTGYEQYF. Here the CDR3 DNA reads TGTGCCAGCAGAAAGACAGGGTACGAGCAGTACTTC.

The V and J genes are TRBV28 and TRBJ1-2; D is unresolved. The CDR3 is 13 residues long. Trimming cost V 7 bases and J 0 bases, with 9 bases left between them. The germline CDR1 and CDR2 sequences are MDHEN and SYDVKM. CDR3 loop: CASMSRPNYGYTF. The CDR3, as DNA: TGTGCCAGCATGTCTCGTCCTAACTATGGCTACACCTTC.

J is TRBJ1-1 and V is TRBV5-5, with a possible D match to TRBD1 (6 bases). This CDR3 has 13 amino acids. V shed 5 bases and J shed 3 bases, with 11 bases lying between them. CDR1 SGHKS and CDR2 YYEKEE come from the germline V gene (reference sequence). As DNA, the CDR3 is TGTGCCAGCAGTATACAGGGATACACTGAAGCTTTCTTT. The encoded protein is CASSIQGYTEAFF. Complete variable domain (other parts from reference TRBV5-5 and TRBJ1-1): DAGVTQSPTHLIKTRGQQVTLRCSPISGHKSVSWYQQVLGQGPQFIFQYYEKEERGRGNFPDRFSARQFPNYSSELNVNALLLGDSALYLCASSIQGYTEAFFGQGTRLTVV.

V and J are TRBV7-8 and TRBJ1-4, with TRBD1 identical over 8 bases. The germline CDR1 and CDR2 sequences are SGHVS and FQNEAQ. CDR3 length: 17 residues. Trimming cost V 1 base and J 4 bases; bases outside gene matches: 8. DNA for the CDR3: TGTGCCAGCAGCTTAGTCAGGACAGGGACCATTAATGAAAAACTGTTTTTT. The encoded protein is CASSLVRTGTINEKLFF. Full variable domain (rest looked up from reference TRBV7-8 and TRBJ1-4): GAGVSQSPRYKVAKRGQDVALRCDPISGHVSLFWYQQALGQGPEFLTYFQNEAQLDKSGLPSDRFFAERPEGSVSTLKIQRTQQEDSAVYLCASSLVRTGTINEKLFFGSGTQLSVL.

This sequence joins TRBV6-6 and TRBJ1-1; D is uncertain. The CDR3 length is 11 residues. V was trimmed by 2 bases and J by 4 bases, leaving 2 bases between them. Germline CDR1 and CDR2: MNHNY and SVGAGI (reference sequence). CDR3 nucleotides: TGTGCCAGCAGTTACGTCACTGAAGCTTTCTTT. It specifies CASSYVTEAFF.

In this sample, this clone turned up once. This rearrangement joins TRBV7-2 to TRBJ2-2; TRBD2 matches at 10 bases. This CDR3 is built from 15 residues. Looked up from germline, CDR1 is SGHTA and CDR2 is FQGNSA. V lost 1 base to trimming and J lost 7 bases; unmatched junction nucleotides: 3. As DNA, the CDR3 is TGTGCCAGCAGCTTAGAGCGGGGGGGCGTCGGGGAGCTGTTTTTT. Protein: CASSLERGGVGELFF.

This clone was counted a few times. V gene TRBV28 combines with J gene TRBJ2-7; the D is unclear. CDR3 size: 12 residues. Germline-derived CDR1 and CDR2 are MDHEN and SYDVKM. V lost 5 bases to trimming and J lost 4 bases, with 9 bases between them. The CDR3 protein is CASSPTTYEQYF. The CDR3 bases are TGTGCCAGCAGTCCAACCACATACGAGCAGTACTTC.

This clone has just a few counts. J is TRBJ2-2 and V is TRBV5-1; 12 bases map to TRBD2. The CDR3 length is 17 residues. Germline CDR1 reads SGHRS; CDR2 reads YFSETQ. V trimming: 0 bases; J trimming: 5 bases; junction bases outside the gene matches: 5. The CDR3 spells CASSLAGGTSGTGELFF. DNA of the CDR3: TGCGCCAGCAGCTTGGCCGGTGGGACTAGCGGGACCGGGGAGCTGTTTTTT.

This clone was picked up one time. CDR3 nucleotides: TGCGCCAGCAGTCGCCTGTTGAACTACGAGCAGTACTTC. Encoded protein: CASSRLLNYEQYF. This chain connects TRBV4-3 to TRBJ2-7, with D unresolved. V lost 6 bases and J lost 3, with 12 bases in between. CDR3 length equals 13 residues. CDR1 is LGHNA, CDR2 YSLEER, per germline.

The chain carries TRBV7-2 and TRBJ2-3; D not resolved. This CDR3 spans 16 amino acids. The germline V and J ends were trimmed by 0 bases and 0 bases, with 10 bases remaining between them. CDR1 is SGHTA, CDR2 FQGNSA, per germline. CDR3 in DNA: TGTGCCAGCAGCTTAGCGGGATCAGGAAGCACAGATACGCAGTATTTT. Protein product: CASSLAGSGSTDTQYF.

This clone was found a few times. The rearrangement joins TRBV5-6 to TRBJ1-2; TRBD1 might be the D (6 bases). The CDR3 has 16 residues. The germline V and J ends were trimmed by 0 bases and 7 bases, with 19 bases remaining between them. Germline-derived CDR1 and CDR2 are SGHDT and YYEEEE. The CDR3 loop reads CASSLDLFGGASGYTF. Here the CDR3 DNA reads TGTGCCAGCAGCTTGGATCTGTTTGGGGGGGCCAGTGGCTACACCTTC.

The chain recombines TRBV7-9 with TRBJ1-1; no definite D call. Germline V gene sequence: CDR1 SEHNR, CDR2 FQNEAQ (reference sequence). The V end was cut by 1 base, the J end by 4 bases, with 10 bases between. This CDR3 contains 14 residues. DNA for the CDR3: TGTGCCAGCAGCTTAGTAACAGCGGTCACTGAAGCTTTCTTT. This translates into CASSLVTAVTEAFF.

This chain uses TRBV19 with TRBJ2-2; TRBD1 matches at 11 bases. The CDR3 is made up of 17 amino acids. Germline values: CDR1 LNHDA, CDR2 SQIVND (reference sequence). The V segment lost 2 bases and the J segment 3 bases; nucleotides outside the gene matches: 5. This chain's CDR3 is CASSIRGTGGHTGELFF. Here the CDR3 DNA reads TGTGCCAGTAGTATACGGGGGACAGGGGGTCACACCGGGGAGCTGTTTTTT.

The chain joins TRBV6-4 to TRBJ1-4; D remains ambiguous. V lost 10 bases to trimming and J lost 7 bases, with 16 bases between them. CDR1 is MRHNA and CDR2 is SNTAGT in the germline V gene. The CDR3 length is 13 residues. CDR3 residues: CATARLAGEKLFF. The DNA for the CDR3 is TGTGCCACCGCCCGGTTGGCGGGTGAAAAACTGTTTTTT.

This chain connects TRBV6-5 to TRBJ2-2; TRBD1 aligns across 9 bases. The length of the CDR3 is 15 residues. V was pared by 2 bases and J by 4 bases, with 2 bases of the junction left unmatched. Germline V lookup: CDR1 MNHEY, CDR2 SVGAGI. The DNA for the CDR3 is TGTGCCAGCAGTTACGAGACAGGGGGCACCGGGGAGCTGTTTTTT. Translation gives CASSYETGGTGELFF.

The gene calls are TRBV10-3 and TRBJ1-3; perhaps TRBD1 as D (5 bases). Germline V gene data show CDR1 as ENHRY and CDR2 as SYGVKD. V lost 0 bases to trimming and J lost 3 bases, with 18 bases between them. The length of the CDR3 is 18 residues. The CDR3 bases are TGTGCCATCAGTGAGTCAACCCAGGGTCGGAGTTTTGGAAACACCATATATTTT. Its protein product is CAISESTQGRSFGNTIYF.

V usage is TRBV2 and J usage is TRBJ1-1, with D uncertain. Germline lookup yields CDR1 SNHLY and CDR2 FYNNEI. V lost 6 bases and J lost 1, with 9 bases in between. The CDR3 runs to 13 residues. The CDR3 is CASRAGSNTEAFF. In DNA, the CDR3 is TGTGCCAGCAGAGCCGGATCGAACACTGAAGCTTTCTTT.

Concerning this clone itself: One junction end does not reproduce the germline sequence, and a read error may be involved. The CDR3 is CASTVSGTRTDTQYF. CDR3 bases: TGTGCCAGCACCGTAAGTGGGACAAGAACAGATACGCAGTATTTT. V usage is TRBV9 and J usage is TRBJ2-3; TRBD1 is a possible D gene (6 bases). CDR1 and CDR2 from the germline V gene are SGDLS and YYNGEE. The CDR3 is 15 residues long.

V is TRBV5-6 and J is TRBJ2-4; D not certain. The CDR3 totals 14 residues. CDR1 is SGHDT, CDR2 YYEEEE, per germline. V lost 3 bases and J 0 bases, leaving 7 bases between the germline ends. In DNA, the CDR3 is TGTGCCAGCAGCTCCACACTAGCCAAAAACATTCAGTACTTC. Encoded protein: CASSSTLAKNIQYF.